Following are 7 T cell receptor beta chains from one sample sequenced in a study of blood T cells in healthy people across ages. The second PCR ran roughly 7 to 12 cycles with a sample-barcoded 5' primer and J-beta primers. TCRdb reprocessed the 5' RACE reads via MiXCR and lists one record per CDR3 protein. Of hundreds of thousands of distinct CDR3 sequences in the sample, around 24% are singletons; the top ten hold about 3%. The same data also went into a second study, on T cells of mothers and their children.

The sample taken for sequencing was blood. These receptors were collected from a boy aged 5-17 years in good health.

This rearrangement joins TRBV4-1 to TRBJ1-4; 7 nucleotides align to TRBD1. The CDR3 extends over 16 amino acids. The germline V gene has CDR1 MGHRA and CDR2 YSYEKL. J gave up 11 bases and V 2 bases, and 14 bases lay outside the gene matches. CDR3 sequence: CASSQLGQAGEFKLFF. CDR3 coding DNA: TGCGCCAGCAGCCAACTCGGACAGGCCGGGGAGTTCAAACTGTTTTTT.

The table lists this clonotype with a few counts. The chain combines TRBV28 with TRBJ1-4, with TRBD1 as a possible D gene (6 bases). CDR3 length: 13 amino acids. Deletions cut 4 bases from V and 6 bases from J, with 9 bases between. Germline values: CDR1 MDHEN, CDR2 SYDVKM. The CDR3, as DNA: TGTGCCAGCAGTTCCAGGGGCGATGAAAAACTGTTTTTT. Translating gives CASSSRGDEKLFF.

As concerns this clonotype: Mismatch with germline at one junction end may stem from a read error. The chain combines TRBV6-4 with TRBJ2-7; D gene uncertain. The CDR3 is 14 residues long. Per the germline V gene, CDR1 is MRHNA and CDR2 is SNTAGT. CDR3 bases: TGTGCCAGCAGTGAAGAGTTGGGGTCGCGCGAGCAGTATTTC. Translation: CASSEELGSREQYF.

The chain joins TRBV28 to TRBJ1-4, with D perhaps matching TRBD1 (6 bases). The CDR3 is 15 amino acids. Germline V gene data show CDR1 as MDHEN and CDR2 as SYDVKM. V lost 4 bases to trimming and J lost 7 bases, with 16 bases between them. CDR3 residues: CASSSPAGGLEKLFF. CDR3 sequence (DNA): TGTGCCAGCAGTTCCCCAGCCGGGGGCCTTGAAAAACTGTTTTTT.

The chain links TRBV12-3 or TRBV12-4 to TRBJ1-1, with D perhaps TRBD1 (6 bases). This CDR3 comprises 12 residues. Trimming shortened V by 7 bases and J by 8 bases, and 14 bases separated the two germline ends. CDR3 protein: CASTPGGTEAFF. The CDR3 region has the DNA TGTGCCAGCACCCCTGGAGGGACAGAAGCTTTCTTT.

This clonotype has a handful of counts. The chain recombines TRBV7-9 with TRBJ1-2, with 7 nucleotides matching TRBD1. The CDR3 runs 19 residues. The V gene end was trimmed by 4 bases and the J gene end by 6 bases; junction bases not matched to a gene: 23. Germline V gene lookup returns CDR1 SEHNR and CDR2 FQNEAQ (reference sequence). CDR3 nucleotides: TGTGCCAGCAGCTCGACGAAGCCGGGACAGCCCGCTCTGGGTCATGGCTACACCTTC. Amino acid sequence: CASSSTKPGQPALGHGYTF. Combining the CDR3 with reference TRBV7-9 and TRBJ1-2 gives the whole variable domain DTGVSQNPRHKITKRGQNVTFRCDPISEHNRLYWYRQTLGQGPEFLTYFQNEAQLEKSRLLSDRFSAERPKGSFSTLEIQRTEQGDSAMYLCASSSTKPGQPALGHGYTFGSGTRLTVV.

The rearrangement joins TRBV24-1 to TRBJ2-1; weak D call: TRBD1 (5 bases). Trimming took 8 bases from V and 6 from J, leaving 13 bases between them. The CDR3 sequence is 13 residues long. CDR1 is KGHDR, CDR2 SFDVKD, per germline. CDR3 sequence (DNA): TGTGCCACCATATCTGGACAAAGCAATGAGCAGTTCTTC. It codes for CATISGQSNEQFF.